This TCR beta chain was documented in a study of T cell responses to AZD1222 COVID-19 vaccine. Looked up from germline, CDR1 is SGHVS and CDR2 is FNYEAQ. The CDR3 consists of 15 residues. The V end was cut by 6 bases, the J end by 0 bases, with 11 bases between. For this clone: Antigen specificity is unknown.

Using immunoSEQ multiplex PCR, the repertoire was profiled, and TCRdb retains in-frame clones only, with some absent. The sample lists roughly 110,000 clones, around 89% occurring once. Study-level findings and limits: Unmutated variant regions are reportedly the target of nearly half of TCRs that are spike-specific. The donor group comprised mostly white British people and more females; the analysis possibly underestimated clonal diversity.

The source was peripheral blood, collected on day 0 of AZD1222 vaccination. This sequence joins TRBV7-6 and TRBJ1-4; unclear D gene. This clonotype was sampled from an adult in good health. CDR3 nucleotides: TGTGCCAGCAGACGGACTGAAACAACTAATGAAAAACTGTTTTTT. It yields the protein CASRRTETTNEKLFF.